A selection of T cell receptor beta chains follows, all from one sample in a study of T cell responses to AZD1222 COVID-19 vaccine. Sequencing was performed with immunoSEQ multiplex PCR; in TCRdb, only in-frame clones are kept and a portion is missing. The repertoire has 58,000 or so clones, around 84% of them found once; the top ten carry roughly 7.3%. Sequenced here: peripheral blood, sampled on day 0 of AZD1222 vaccination. The receptors were sampled from an adult in good health. The conserved cysteine and the conserved F or W are not part of the CDR3 here.

v_call: TRBV6-4
j_call: TRBJ2-2
cdr3_aa: ASSETGTTGELF

v_call: TRBV14
j_call: TRBJ1-1
cdr3_aa: ASSPRTGNTEAF

v_call: TRBV7-9
j_call: TRBJ2-2
cdr3_aa: ASSAPQRTGELF

v_call: TRBV10-3
j_call: TRBJ2-7
cdr3_aa: AISESPYEQY

v_call: TRBV18
j_call: TRBJ2-5
cdr3_aa: ASSASGSSETQY

v_call: TRBV12-5
j_call: TRBJ2-2
cdr3_aa: ASGFWTGELF

v_call: TRBV6-6
j_call: TRBJ2-3
cdr3_aa: ASSYGRGSTDTQY

v_call: TRBV5-6
j_call: TRBJ1-4
cdr3_aa: ARIDPRLWNEKLF

v_call: TRBV18
j_call: TRBJ2-5
cdr3_aa: ASSPQETQY

v_call: TRBV4-1
j_call: TRBJ1-5
cdr3_aa: ASSQAGELASNQPQH